Listed here are 19 T cell receptor beta chains from one sample, sequenced in a study of immune heterogeneity within non-small cell lung tumors. Template came from bulk tumor genomic DNA, at roughly 600 ng per sample. Multiple widely separated biopsies were taken from each primary tumor at surgery. Curative surgical treatment was performed in patients who had newly diagnosed, untreated non-small cell lung cancer. TCR beta CDR3 was amplified by multiplex PCR, first round 10 to 11 cycles, 32 V and 13 J primers. TCRdb re-called the multiplex PCR reads with MiXCR, one entry per CDR3 protein. The sample records some 10,000 distinct CDR3 sequences, 25% to 30% being singletons. Sequenced material: lung tumor tissue. These receptors were collected from a woman aged 55-70 years with non-small cell lung cancer.

The sample holds one count of this clonotype. This chain joins TRBV5-4 and TRBJ2-1; D gene unclear. The CDR3 has 14 amino acids. Germline loops: CDR1 SGHNT, CDR2 YYREEE (reference sequence). The ends were cut back, 2 bases at V and 4 bases at J, with 10 bases in the middle. The CDR3 bases are TGTGCCAGCAGCTTTCCCCAGTTGTACAATGAGCAGTTCTTC. Translated, it gives CASSFPQLYNEQFF.

Only a few counts were recorded for this clonotype. This sequence joins TRBV4-3 and TRBJ2-5; D ambiguous. The CDR3 is 13 residues long. The ends were cut back, 0 bases at V and 7 bases at J, with 9 bases in the middle. Germline V gene sequence: CDR1 LGHNA, CDR2 YSLEER. The CDR3 DNA reads as TGCGCCAGCAGCCAAGAAAACGGCGGGACCCAGTACTTC. It is translated as CASSQENGGTQYF.

Only one count was recorded for this clonotype. CDR3 DNA: TGTGCCAGTAAGAACAGAGACACAGATACGCAGTATTTT. This codes for CASKNRDTDTQYF. The chain carries TRBV19 and TRBJ2-3; D unresolved. Trimming pared 7 bases from V and 2 bases from J, leaving 10 bases between. CDR3 length: 13 residues. The germline gives CDR1 LNHDA, CDR2 SQIVND (reference sequence).

This clonotype was observed once. A much larger clone sits a single nucleotide away, making a read error possible. The chain joins TRBV6-5 to TRBJ1-2; D not resolved. Germline values: CDR1 MNHEY, CDR2 SVGAGI. The CDR3 is made up of 13 amino acids. Trimming took 4 bases from V and 2 from J, leaving 8 bases between them. This CDR3 reads CASSSTPNYGYTF. The CDR3 DNA is TGTGCCAGCAGTTCCACACCAAACTATGGCTACACCTTC.

A few counts support this clonotype. The CDR3 DNA is TGTGCCATTCAGCCGGGACTAGCGGGAGATCCCTCACAAGAGACCCAGTACTTC. Amino acids: CAIQPGLAGDPSQETQYF. The genes are TRBV10-3 and TRBJ2-5; 14 bases align to TRBD2. The CDR3 is 18 residues long. Germline V gene sequence: CDR1 ENHRY, CDR2 SYGVKD. V was clipped by 9 bases and J by 2 bases; unmatched bases: 14.

The table lists this clonotype with many counts. This chain uses TRBV19 with TRBJ2-3; possibly TRBD2 for D (6 bases). CDR3 length: 13 amino acids. Trimming removed 6 bases from V and 3 bases from J, with 10 bases in between. Germline lookup yields CDR1 LNHDA and CDR2 SQIVND (reference sequence). This CDR3 reads CASSPEGTDTQYF. CDR3 coding DNA: TGTGCCAGTAGCCCGGAGGGGACAGATACGCAGTATTTT. Complete variable domain (other parts from reference TRBV19 and TRBJ2-3): DGGITQSPKYLFRKEGQNVTLSCEQNLNHDAMYWYRQDPGQGLRLIYYSQIVNDFQKGDIAEGYSVSREKKESFPLTVTSAQKNPTAFYLCASSPEGTDTQYFGPGTRLTVL.

This clonotype occurred once. The chain is built from TRBV18 and TRBJ1-5; TRBD1 agrees at 7 bases. Trimming removed 2 bases from V and 5 bases from J; junction bases left unmatched: 3. The germline V gene has CDR1 KGHSH and CDR2 LQKENI. CDR3 length: 14 amino acids. This CDR3 reads CASSPGQGDQPQHF. Written as DNA, the CDR3 is TGTGCCAGCTCACCAGGGCAGGGGGATCAGCCCCAGCATTTT. Complete variable domain (other parts from reference TRBV18 and TRBJ1-5): NAGVMQNPRHLVRRRGQEARLRCSPMKGHSHVYWYRQLPEEGLKFMVYLQKENIIDESGMPKERFSAEFPKEGPSILRIQQVVRGDSAAYFCASSPGQGDQPQHFGDGTRLSIL.

This clonotype was found many times. The V and J genes are TRBV6-1 and TRBJ1-1, with D possibly matching TRBD1 (5 bases). V lost 5 bases, J lost 11 bases, and 15 bases lay in between. Germline V CDR1 and CDR2: MNHNS, SASEGT. The CDR3 has 12 residues. DNA of the CDR3: TGTGCCAGCAGTCGCAAACGGGGGGGGGCTTTCTTT. This sequence encodes CASSRKRGGAFF.

This clonotype was seen more than once but under ten times. The chain is built from TRBV7-9 and TRBJ2-2; D is unclear. Trimming took 9 bases from V and 6 from J, leaving 23 bases between them. CDR1 SEHNR and CDR2 FQNEAQ come from the germline V gene (reference sequence). The CDR3 is 16 amino acids. DNA for the CDR3: TGTGCCAGTATATCTTTAGACCGCGAGGCGTCCGGGGAGCTGTTTTTT. Translated: CASISLDREASGELFF.

About this clonotype itself: This clone may be a read error of a much larger clone one base away. The chain uses TRBV18 and TRBJ1-1; D remains unclear. The germline CDR1 and CDR2 sequences are KGHSH and LQKENI. V lost 5 bases, J lost 4 bases, and 14 bases lay in between. The CDR3 consists of 14 residues. CDR3: CASSGEESFTEAFF. DNA for the CDR3: TGTGCCAGCTCAGGGGAGGAAAGTTTCACTGAAGCTTTCTTT.

The chain links TRBV7-2 to TRBJ2-7; 10 bases line up with TRBD2. V was pared by 5 bases and J by 4 bases, with 11 bases of the junction left unmatched. This CDR3 comprises 16 residues. Germline V lookup: CDR1 SGHTA, CDR2 FQGNSA. The CDR3: CASSLGLARAGYEQYF. The CDR3 DNA reads TGTGCCAGCAGCCTGGGACTAGCGAGGGCCGGATACGAGCAGTACTTC. Filled out from reference TRBV7-2 and TRBJ2-7, the complete variable domain reads GAGVSQSPSNKVTEKGKDVELRCDPISGHTALYWYRQSLGQGLEFLIYFQGNSAPDKSGLPSDRFSAERTGGSVSTLTIQRTQQEDSAVYLCASSLGLARAGYEQYFGPGTRLTVT.

Within the sample, this clonotype is medium-sized (0.01 to 0.1%). The chain couples TRBV15 to TRBJ2-7, with D perhaps matching TRBD1 or TRBD2 (5 bases each). Germline loops: CDR1 LNHNV, CDR2 YYDKDF (reference sequence). V was shortened by 2 bases and J by 5 bases, with 10 bases between the two germline ends. The CDR3 has 13 amino acids. The CDR3 DNA follows: TGTGCCACCAGCAGATATGGGGGTGACGAGCAGTACTTC. Its protein is CATSRYGGDEQYF.

This chain links TRBV4-2 with TRBJ1-1; possibly TRBD1 for D (6 bases). V dropped 4 bases and J dropped 11 bases, with 14 bases sitting between them. This CDR3 comprises 12 residues. Per the germline V gene, CDR1 is LGHNA and CDR2 is YNFKEQ. The CDR3 DNA sequence: TGTGCCAGCAGCCTCGCCGGGGGCTCCGCTTTCTTT. This gives the protein CASSLAGGSAFF.

Judged by abundance, this clonotype is medium-sized (0.01 to 0.1%). This chain connects TRBV27 to TRBJ2-5; tentative D call: TRBD1 (6 bases). The V end was cut by 3 bases, the J end by 5 bases, with 13 bases between. The CDR3 totals 14 residues. Germline V gene sequence: CDR1 MNHEY, CDR2 SMNVEV (reference sequence). In DNA, the CDR3 is TGTGCCAGCAGTTTGCCCCCAGGGGCGGAGACCCAGTACTTC. Encoded protein: CASSLPPGAETQYF.

Judged by abundance, this clonotype is medium-sized. V usage is TRBV30 and J usage is TRBJ1-5; possible D gene TRBD1, 5 bases. V was shortened by 2 bases and J by 3 bases, with 11 bases between the two germline ends. The CDR3 covers 14 residues. Germline V gene lookup returns CDR1 GTSNPN and CDR2 SVGIG (reference sequence). The CDR3 sequence: CAWSPWGTNQPQHF. The CDR3 DNA is TGTGCCTGGAGTCCCTGGGGGACCAATCAGCCCCAGCATTTT.

By share, this clonotype counts as medium-sized. The rearrangement joins TRBV9 to TRBJ2-7; TRBD1 matches at 7 bases. V lost 3 bases, J lost 2 bases, and 8 bases stayed unmatched. The germline CDR1 and CDR2 sequences are SGDLS and YYNGEE. The CDR3 is made up of 15 amino acids. The CDR3 here is CASSGSGTAPYEQYF. The CDR3 DNA reads TGTGCCAGCAGCGGTTCCGGGACAGCTCCCTACGAGCAGTACTTC.

This clonotype was seen ten or more times. The chain recombines TRBV16 with TRBJ2-3; 10 nucleotides line up with TRBD1. Germline lookup yields CDR1 KGHSY and CDR2 FQNENV. After removal of 5 bases from V and 4 bases from J, the junction contained 15 bases not matched to a gene. The CDR3 consists of 18 residues. This chain's CDR3 is CASSFKVVPGTGADTQYF. CDR3 nucleotides: TGTGCCAGCAGCTTCAAGGTTGTCCCCGGGACAGGGGCAGATACGCAGTATTTT.

This clonotype was picked up one time. The rearrangement uses TRBV11-2 and TRBJ2-7, with 9 bases that match TRBD2. Germline V lookup: CDR1 SGHAT, CDR2 FQNNGV. Trimming cost V 1 base and J 0 bases; bases outside gene matches: 4. The CDR3 is 16 amino acids. The CDR3 sequence is CASSLGGRGPSYEQYF. The CDR3 DNA follows: TGTGCCAGCAGCTTAGGCGGGAGGGGCCCCTCCTACGAGCAGTACTTC.

This chain uses TRBV19 with TRBJ2-2; a weak D match, TRBD1 (6 bases). Germline-derived CDR1 and CDR2 are LNHDA and SQIVND (reference sequence). The V gene lost 4 bases and the J gene lost 4 bases, with 13 bases spanning the gap. The CDR3 has 15 residues. The CDR3 DNA follows: TGTGCCAGTAGTACCCAGGACAGAACCACCGGGGAGCTGTTTTTT. Translating it yields CASSTQDRTTGELFF.